Listed here are 31 T cell receptor beta chains from one sample, sequenced in a study of T cell repertoires in aging, cancer and after chemotherapy. TCR beta rearrangements were amplified from peripheral blood genomic DNA. A mixed TRB-A/B primer pool amplified rearranged TRB by multiplex touch-down PCR. Each CDR3 protein gets one entry after TCRdb re-called the multiplex PCR reads with MiXCR. The table has roughly 5,500 distinct CDR3 sequences, about 27% seen once. Input material: blood. Source of these receptors: a human donor with a solid tumor.

J is TRBJ1-4 and V is TRBV5-1; D may be TRBD1 (6 bases). Germline V gene data show CDR1 as SGHRS and CDR2 as YFSETQ. This CDR3 has 12 amino acids. The germline V and J ends were trimmed by 3 bases and 8 bases, with 8 bases remaining between them. CDR3 DNA sequence: TGCGCCAGCAGCTCAGGACAGGAAAAACTGTTTTTT. Encoded protein: CASSSGQEKLFF.

This clonotype is medium-sized (0.01 to 0.1%) within its sample. The DNA of the CDR3 is TGTGCCAGCAGTTACTCGATACGGCAGGGGGCAAACATTCAGTACTTC. Its protein product is CASSYSIRQGANIQYF. The chain carries TRBV6-5 and TRBJ2-4; 8 bases map to TRBD1. After removal of 0 bases from V and 6 bases from J, the junction contained 7 bases not matched to a gene. The CDR3 is made up of 16 amino acids. Germline V gene sequence: CDR1 MNHEY, CDR2 SVGAGI.

On this clonotype: A read error is possible here, since a much larger clone lies one base away. The chain recombines TRBV5-4 with TRBJ1-2; D is unclear. Germline CDR1 reads SGHNT; CDR2 reads YYREEE (reference sequence). CDR3 length: 14 amino acids. With 1 base removed from V and 4 bases from J, the gap between germline ends came to 11 bases. The CDR3 DNA sequence: TGTGCCAGCAGCTTGTCGGTGGCAGCCTATGGCTACACCTTC. Its protein is CASSLSVAAYGYTF. The entire variable domain, with the rest obtained from reference TRBV5-4 and TRBJ1-2, is as follows: ETGVTQSPTHLIKTRGQQVTLRCSSQSGHNTVSWYQQALGQGPQFIFQYYREEENGRGNFPPRFSGLQFPNYSSELNVNALELDDSALYLCASSLSVAAYGYTFGSGTRLTVV.

This clonotype is medium-sized within its sample. The chain is built from TRBV5-6 and TRBJ2-7; D ambiguous. The V and J ends lost 4 bases and 4 bases respectively, with 6 bases between them. CDR1 and CDR2 from the germline V gene are SGHDT and YYEEEE. The CDR3 contains 11 residues. This chain's CDR3 is CASSKHYEQYF. DNA of the CDR3: TGTGCCAGCAGCAAACATTACGAGCAGTACTTC. The full variable domain, completed using reference TRBV5-6 and TRBJ2-7, is DAGVTQSPTHLIKTRGQQVTLRCSPKSGHDTVSWYQQALGQGPQFIFQYYEEEERQRGNFPDRFSGHQFPNYSSELNVNALLLGDSALYLCASSKHYEQYFGPGTRLTVT.

A remark on this clonotype: This may come from a read error, since a much larger clone is one base off. The rearrangement links TRBV27 to TRBJ2-1; the D is unclear. The germline CDR1 and CDR2 sequences are MNHEY and SMNVEV (reference sequence). This CDR3 region has 15 residues. CDR3 DNA: TGTGCCAGCACTTTTACTGGGTGGGCCTACAATGAGAAGTTCTTC. Residues: CASTFTGWAYNEKFF.

This clonotype counts as medium-sized (0.01 to 0.1%). This chain uses TRBV30 with TRBJ2-3; 7 bases map to TRBD2. Unmatched junction bases numbered 9, after V lost 2 bases and J lost 4 bases. The CDR3 is 15 amino acids. The V gene's germline CDR1 is GTSNPN and CDR2 SVGIG (reference sequence). The CDR3 reads CAWSRGGSVPDTQYF. CDR3 DNA sequence: TGTGCCTGGAGTCGTGGCGGGAGCGTCCCAGATACGCAGTATTTT.

This clonotype counts as medium-sized. In DNA form, the CDR3 reads TGTGCCAGCACCCTGAACACCGGGGAGCTGTTTTTT. Amino acid sequence: CASTLNTGELFF. The chain couples TRBV6-2 or TRBV6-3 to TRBJ2-2; no firm D call. The CDR3 runs to 12 residues. Per germline, CDR1 MNHEY and CDR2 SVGEGT. Trimming took 7 bases from V and 1 from J, leaving 4 bases between them.

This clonotype was seen a handful of times. The CDR3 here is CASSPTGTRSGYNEQFF. CDR3 sequence (DNA): TGTGCCAGCAGCCCCACGGGGACTCGCTCGGGATACAATGAGCAGTTCTTC. The chain recombines TRBV11-2 with TRBJ2-1; weak D call: TRBD2 (6 bases). Trimming stripped 5 bases from V and 4 bases from J, with 21 bases between. This CDR3 spans 17 amino acids. The germline V gene encodes CDR1 SGHAT and CDR2 FQNNGV.

This clonotype has just a few counts. In DNA, the CDR3 is TGCAGTGCTCCGTCCTCGGTCTACAATGAGCAGTTCTTC. Encoded protein: CSAPSSVYNEQFF. The genes are TRBV20-1 and TRBJ2-1; D gene ambiguous. Germline V gene lookup returns CDR1 DFQATT and CDR2 SNEGSKA (reference sequence). Trimming cost V 5 bases and J 3 bases, with 11 bases left between them. CDR3 size: 13 residues.

Regarding this clonotype: Germline and junction disagree at one end, which may indicate a read error. This sequence joins TRBV5-1 and TRBJ2-3; D unclear. Germline assignment: CDR1 SGHRS and CDR2 YFSETQ. The CDR3 runs 13 residues. CDR3 protein: CASHETGTDTLYF. The CDR3 bases are TGCGCCAGCCATGAGACCGGCACAGATACGCTGTATTTT.

This clonotype was detected only a few times. The chain has TRBV5-1 and TRBJ2-2, with D possibly being TRBD1 or TRBD2 (6 bases each). The V and J ends lost 0 bases and 3 bases respectively, with 18 bases between them. Germline V gene sequence: CDR1 SGHRS, CDR2 YFSETQ. The CDR3 runs 18 residues. The CDR3 sequence is CASSLVPRDMGYTGELFF. In DNA, the CDR3 is TGCGCCAGCAGCTTGGTACCGCGGGACATGGGTTACACCGGGGAGCTGTTTTTT.

This clonotype qualifies as medium-sized. The chain recombines TRBV6-5 with TRBJ1-5; 8 nucleotides agree with TRBD1. Germline assignment: CDR1 MNHEY and CDR2 SVGAGI. This CDR3 is built from 15 residues. Germline trimming cut 4 bases from V and 5 bases from J; bases unmatched to any gene: 7. CDR3 in amino acids: CASSSGTGRHQPQHF. Here the CDR3 DNA reads TGTGCCAGCAGTTCCGGGACAGGTCGGCATCAGCCCCAGCATTTT.

This clonotype was seen a few times. V usage is TRBV5-1 and J usage is TRBJ2-1, with 8 bases that match TRBD2. The CDR3 has 16 amino acids. The V and J ends lost 1 base and 8 bases, in that order; junction bases with no gene match: 11. Germline assignment: CDR1 SGHRS and CDR2 YFSETQ. The CDR3 coding sequence is TGCGCCAGCAGCTTGACCGGGACTAGAAGTGTCGATGAGCAGTTCTTC. Encoded protein: CASSLTGTRSVDEQFF.

There are a few counts of this clonotype. CDR3 sequence: CSASQGARYEQYF. For the CDR3, the DNA is TGCAGTGCTAGCCAGGGGGCGAGGTACGAGCAGTACTTC. V gene TRBV20-1 combines with J gene TRBJ2-7; 8 bases align to TRBD1. This CDR3 spans 13 amino acids. Germline values: CDR1 DFQATT, CDR2 SNEGSKA (reference sequence). J gave up 4 bases and V 3 bases, and 5 bases lay outside the gene matches.

This clonotype rates as medium-sized (0.01 to 0.1%). This chain connects TRBV29-1 to TRBJ2-1; 7 nucleotides line up with TRBD2. With V trimmed by 4 bases and J by 3 bases, 6 bases remained unmatched. Germline CDR1 SQVTM, CDR2 ANQGSEA. The CDR3 loop spans 14 amino acids. DNA for the CDR3: TGCAGCGTTGGGGCCGGGGGGAGCTACAATGAGCAGTTCTTC. This sequence encodes CSVGAGGSYNEQFF.

The chain carries TRBV6-2 or TRBV6-3 and TRBJ2-1; 12 bases agree with TRBD1. V was clipped by 5 bases and J by 9 bases; unmatched bases: 17. Germline V lookup: CDR1 MNHEY, CDR2 SVGEGT. The CDR3 is made up of 18 amino acids. In nucleotides, the CDR3 is TGTGCCAGCAGTGACTGGGGACAGGGGGCGCGGGCTGGGAGTGAGCAGTTCTTC. Translation gives CASSDWGQGARAGSEQFF.

This clonotype counts as medium-sized. The rearrangement links TRBV19 to TRBJ2-1; no reliable D call. This CDR3 spans 12 amino acids. The germline CDR1 and CDR2 sequences are LNHDA and SQIVND (reference sequence). The V gene lost 3 bases and the J gene lost 5 bases, with 5 bases spanning the gap. The CDR3 sequence: CASSMRNNEQFF. CDR3 bases: TGTGCCAGTAGTATGCGTAACAATGAGCAGTTCTTC.

This clonotype is classed as medium-sized. This sequence joins TRBV19 and TRBJ1-4; unclear D gene. Germline V gives CDR1 LNHDA, CDR2 SQIVND (reference sequence). The CDR3 length is 15 residues. The V end lost 3 bases, the J end lost 6 bases, and 14 bases lay between the germline ends. CDR3 bases: TGTGCCAGTAGTATCTCGACCCTACGGGATGAAAAACTGTTTTTT. Protein product: CASSISTLRDEKLFF. The complete variable domain, with remaining parts taken from reference TRBV19 and TRBJ1-4, reads DGGITQSPKYLFRKEGQNVTLSCEQNLNHDAMYWYRQDPGQGLRLIYYSQIVNDFQKGDIAEGYSVSREKKESFPLTVTSAQKNPTAFYLCASSISTLRDEKLFFGSGTQLSVL.

This clonotype was picked up one time. J is TRBJ2-7 and V is TRBV6-5; 13 bases fit TRBD2. This CDR3 has 15 amino acids. Germline assignment: CDR1 MNHEY and CDR2 SVGAGI. With 2 bases clipped from V and 3 bases from J, the junction kept 1 base outside the gene matches. In DNA, the CDR3 is TGTGCCAGCAGTTACCGACTAGCGGGGGGCTACGAGCAGTACTTC. Protein: CASSYRLAGGYEQYF.

This clonotype was detected only a few times. This rearrangement joins TRBV5-1 to TRBJ1-6, with D uncertain. The CDR3 spans 16 residues. Deletions cut 2 bases from V and 7 bases from J, with 16 bases between. Germline lookup yields CDR1 SGHRS and CDR2 YFSETQ. The CDR3 is CASSFGPETANSPLHF. The CDR3 DNA follows: TGCGCCAGCAGCTTTGGACCGGAGACCGCAAATTCACCCCTCCACTTT.

This clonotype was counted a few times. V gene TRBV12-3 or TRBV12-4 combines with J gene TRBJ2-1; TRBD2 might be the D (5 bases). The CDR3 is made up of 18 amino acids. V lost 4 bases, J lost 6 bases, and 25 bases lay in between. The CDR3 sequence: CASSSRWGKGGLSNEQFF. The CDR3 DNA reads as TGTGCCAGCAGTTCTCGATGGGGTAAGGGCGGGCTTAGCAATGAGCAGTTCTTC.

The chain uses TRBV10-3 and TRBJ2-1; a weak D match, TRBD1 (7 bases). V shed 3 bases and J shed 4 bases, with 13 bases lying between them. This CDR3 is 15 amino acids long. CDR1 and CDR2 from the germline V gene are ENHRY and SYGVKD. DNA for the CDR3: TGTGCCATCAGTGATGCGGGACAGCCGTACAATGAGCAGTTCTTC. It encodes CAISDAGQPYNEQFF.

This clonotype is medium-sized (0.01 to 0.1%). V usage is TRBV24-1 and J usage is TRBJ2-3, with D perhaps given as TRBD1 or TRBD2 (5 bases each). The V end lost 0 bases, the J end lost 2 bases, and 11 bases lay between the germline ends. Germline lookup yields CDR1 KGHDR and CDR2 SFDVKD. The CDR3 is 16 residues long. CDR3 sequence: CATSDLPSGHTDTQYF. DNA for the CDR3: TGTGCCACCAGTGATTTGCCCAGCGGACACACAGATACGCAGTATTTT.

As concerns this clonotype: With a much larger clone just one base away, this may be a read error. This chain links TRBV6-2 or TRBV6-3 with TRBJ2-3, with D perhaps TRBD1 or TRBD2 (5 bases each). The CDR3 is 16 amino acids. CDR1 and CDR2 from the germline V gene are MNHEY and SVGEGT. The CDR3 region has the DNA TGTACCAGCAGTTACACGGGACCTTCACTCACAGATACGCAGTATTTT. Residues: CTSSYTGPSLTDTQYF.

This clonotype was counted a few times. This chain uses TRBV5-1 with TRBJ1-1, with a weak D call TRBD1 (5 bases). V dropped 0 bases and J dropped 5 bases, with 11 bases sitting between them. The CDR3 totals 14 residues. Per the germline V gene, CDR1 is SGHRS and CDR2 is YFSETQ. CDR3 nucleotides: TGCGCCAGCAGCTTGGCCACGGGACGGACTGAAGCTTTCTTT. Translated: CASSLATGRTEAFF.

Regarding this clonotype: A much larger clone differs from this one at a single base, so this may be a read error. This chain uses TRBV6-5 with TRBJ1-5; TRBD1 agrees at 12 bases. The germline V gene has CDR1 MNHEY and CDR2 SVGAGI. CDR3 length equals 15 residues. The CDR3, as DNA: TGTGCCAGCAGTCCCGGGACAGGGGGCAATCGGCCCCAGCATTTT. Protein sequence: CASSPGTGGNRPQHF.

This clonotype has just a few counts. The chain uses TRBV24-1 and TRBJ2-3; 12 positions agree with TRBD2. CDR3 length: 17 residues. V shed 0 bases and J 0 bases; nucleotides not matched to a gene: 0. Germline loops: CDR1 KGHDR, CDR2 SFDVKD. CDR3 sequence (DNA): TGTGCCACCAGTGATTTGGGGACTAGCGGGAGCACAGATACGCAGTATTTT. It translates to CATSDLGTSGSTDTQYF.

V gene TRBV7-6 combines with J gene TRBJ2-1; maybe TRBD1 (6 bases). This CDR3 has 16 amino acids. V gave up 5 bases and J gave up 1 base, with 15 bases separating them. From germline, CDR1 is SGHVS and CDR2 FNYEAQ. The CDR3, as DNA: TGTGCCAGCAGCGGCTACAGGGCTAGGTCCTACAATGAGCAGTTCTTC. Translating gives CASSGYRARSYNEQFF.

Relative to its sample, this clonotype is medium-sized. The chain links TRBV6-2 or TRBV6-3 to TRBJ2-3, with a weak D call TRBD1 (6 bases). The CDR3 totals 13 residues. The V end was cut by 6 bases, the J end by 4 bases, with 11 bases between. Looked up from germline, CDR1 is MNHEY and CDR2 is SVGEGT. Written as DNA, the CDR3 is TGTGCCAGCAGGGACTCAGGGGCAGATACGCAGTATTTT. Its protein is CASRDSGADTQYF.

Turning to this clonotype: A much more abundant neighbour one base away suggests this may be a read error. The CDR3 DNA reads TGTGCCATCTCACCACCGAGGGCCCAAGGAGGGACCCAGTACTTC. Its protein product is CAISPPRAQGGTQYF. The chain is built from TRBV18 and TRBJ2-5; tentatively, D is TRBD2 (5 bases). Germline CDR1 KGHSH, CDR2 LQKENI. The CDR3 totals 15 residues.

In this sample, this clonotype turned up once. A single base separates this from a much larger clone, so it may be a read error. This sequence joins TRBV5-5 and TRBJ2-7, with TRBD1 matching over 8 bases. The germline gives CDR1 SGHKS, CDR2 YYEKEE (reference sequence). This CDR3 has 17 residues. The V gene end was trimmed by 4 bases and the J gene end by 3 bases; junction bases not matched to a gene: 15. CDR3 in DNA: TGTGCCAGCAGCCGACAGGGGCCCCCGATAGGCCTCTACGAGCAGTACTTC. It translates to CASSRQGPPIGLYEQYF.